This T cell receptor beta chain derives from a study of blood T cell repertoires in COVID-19. About the study: Samples taken during acute and convalescent COVID-19 were collected in the United States, Italy and Spain.

V was pared by 3 bases and J by 6 bases, with 23 bases between. Germline CDR1 and CDR2: SNHLY and FYNNEI. The length of the CDR3 is 17 residues. As originally analysed: Quantification of nucleated cells was approximated via reference gene primer amplification. Here immunoSEQ multiplex PCR was the method, and the copy in TCRdb shows in-frame clones only, minus some. V, J and clone size reflect that table, while D and trimming were determined from the DNA. The table includes 250,000 or so clones, around 90% detected once. The sequenced sample was PBMCs or T cells enriched from blood (not recorded which). This sequence joins TRBV2 and TRBJ1-2; maybe TRBD1 (5 bases). This receptor was obtained from a man aged 35-49 years who had been exposed to COVID-19. The CDR3 is CASSENPGTPNPNGYTF. In DNA form, the CDR3 reads TGTGCCAGCAGTGAGAACCCCGGGACTCCGAACCCCAATGGCTACACCTTC. The full variable domain, its missing parts supplied by reference TRBV2 and TRBJ1-2, is EPEVTQTPSHQVTQMGQEVILRCVPISNHLYFYWYRQILGQKVEFLVSFYNNEISEKSEIFDDQFSVERPDGSNFTLKIRSTKLEDSAMYFCASSENPGTPNPNGYTFGSGTRLTVV.